A selection of T cell receptor beta chains follows, all from one sample in a study of blood T cell repertoires in COVID-19. Profiled with immunoSEQ multiplex PCR; TCRdb holds only in-frame clones, not every one. Among approximately 47,000 clones, 88% were seen once, and the ten largest hold about 12%. The sample comprised peripheral blood. The receptor source for this set is a human donor with active COVID-19. The donor label of this sample is uncertain. The CDR3 runs from the conserved cysteine through the conserved F or W. The D gene is left open where the match is weak. Where a row states a size, it is once, few, many or the class of an expanded clone; other rows omit it.

TRBJ1-1 | . | TRBV28 | . | TGTGCCAGCAGTTTTGCCGGTGAAGCTTTCTTT | CASSFAGEAFF
TRBJ2-7 | . | TRBV9 | . | TGTGCCAGCAGCGCGGACAACTCCTACGAGCAGTACTTC | CASSADNSYEQYF
TRBJ2-5 | . | TRBV4-3 | . | TGCGCCAGCAGCCAAGACGCGGAGGGGTTAGGGACCCAGTACTTC | CASSQDAEGLGTQYF
TRBJ2-2 | . | TRBV7-9 | . | TGTGCCAGCAGCTTGCGGGGGGAGCTGTTTTTT | CASSLRGELFF
TRBJ1-5 | . | TRBV19 | . | TGTGCCAGTACCGCGTTGGAGGGTATTGGCAATCAGCCCCAGCATTTT | CASTALEGIGNQPQHF
TRBJ2-3 | TRBD2 | TRBV7-2 | . | TGTGCCAGCAGTTCGGTAGCGGGGAGCTTTGATACGCAGTATTTT | CASSSVAGSFDTQYF
TRBJ2-1 | TRBD1 | TRBV5-1 | . | TGCGCCAGCAGAATTGCCGGGACAGGGGGCGATGAGCAGTTCTTC | CASRIAGTGGDEQFF
TRBJ2-2 | TRBD2 | TRBV6-2/TRBV6-3 | . | TGTGCCAGCAGTTCACGAGCGGGACTAGCGAGCCCCAACACCGGGGAGCTGTTTTTT | CASSSRAGLASPNTGELFF
TRBJ2-5 | . | TRBV29-1 | . | TGCAGCGTTATGGCAGGGTCTTTGGAGACCCAGTACTTC | CSVMAGSLETQYF
TRBJ2-1 | . | TRBV5-1 | . | TGCGCCAGCAGCTTACAGGGGTCTAGCGACAATGAGCAGTTCTTC | CASSLQGSSDNEQFF
TRBJ2-3 | TRBD2 | TRBV9 | . | TGTGCCAGCAGCGCCGTAGCGGGGCTAGCAGATACGCAGTATTTT | CASSAVAGLADTQYF
TRBJ2-7 | . | TRBV4-1 | . | TGCGCCAGCAGCCAAGAGTATCCAGGCAACTACGAGCAGTACTTC | CASSQEYPGNYEQYF
TRBJ1-1 | TRBD1 | TRBV5-1 | . | TGCGCCAGCAGCACCGCAGGGGGAATCACTGAAGCTTTCTTT | CASSTAGGITEAFF
TRBJ2-3 | TRBD2 | TRBV9 | . | TGTGCCAGCAGCGCAATTTGGACTAGCGGGATGACAGATACGCAGTATTTT | CASSAIWTSGMTDTQYF
TRBJ2-1 | . | TRBV5-1 | . | TGCGCCAGCAGCTTCACTCCCACTACCCCCTCCACTGAGCAGTTCTTC | CASSFTPTTPSTEQFF
TRBJ1-1 | . | TRBV28 | . | TGTGCCAGCAGATCCCCCCTCAACACTGAAGCTTTCTTT | CASRSPLNTEAFF
TRBJ2-5 | . | TRBV7-9 | . | TGTGCCAGCAGCCCCAGGGGTGAGACCCAGTACTTC | CASSPRGETQYF
TRBJ2-1 | TRBD1 | TRBV7-3 | . | TGTGCCAGCAGCCCCCACAGGGGTGGGATCTACAATGAGCAGTTCTTC | CASSPHRGGIYNEQFF
TRBJ1-1 | . | TRBV7-6 | . | TGTGCCAGCAGCTTAGATGGGTCAGGGGCCACTGAAGCTTTCTTT | CASSLDGSGATEAFF
TRBJ2-1 | TRBD1 | TRBV11-2 | . | TGTGCCAGCAGCTCCGGGACAGGTTCCAATGAGCAGTTCTTC | CASSSGTGSNEQFF
TRBJ2-7 | TRBD1 | TRBV6-1 | few | TGTGCCAGCAGTGAATCCGGGACAGCAAGGCACTTC | CASSESGTARHF
TRBJ1-2 | . | TRBV19 | once | TGTGCCAGTACCTCTGAGGGAGGGGGAGGCTACACCTTC | CASTSEGGGGYTF
TRBJ1-5 | . | TRBV9 | . | TGTGCCAGCAGCGTGGGGGGAGGGGGCAATCAGCCCCAGCATTTT | CASSVGGGGNQPQHF
TRBJ1-1 | . | TRBV9 | once | TGTGCCAGCAGCGCGCCCCAGGGCCGTGAAGCTTTCTTT | CASSAPQGREAFF
TRBJ2-1 | . | TRBV11-2 | . | TGTGCCAGCAGCCTCTTTGTAGTACCCCCCGAGCAGTTCTTC | CASSLFVVPPEQFF
TRBJ2-7 | . | TRBV5-6 | . | TGTGCCAGCAGCGCCAGGCTCGGCGAGCAGTACTTC | CASSARLGEQYF
TRBJ2-7 | TRBD1 | TRBV9 | . | TGTGCCAGCAGCGAGCGGACAGGGTATGGCGAGCAGTACTTC | CASSERTGYGEQYF
TRBJ2-7 | TRBD2 | TRBV7-8 | . | TGTGCCAGCAGCTCGGGACTAGCGGGGTCGTACTTC | CASSSGLAGSYF
TRBJ2-1 | . | TRBV7-3 | . | TGTGCCAGCAGCTTAGCGGACAACAATGAGCAGTTCTTC | CASSLADNNEQFF
TRBJ1-2 | TRBD1 | TRBV12-3/TRBV12-4 | . | TGTGCCAGCATAACGACAGGGCGAGGCTACACCTTC | CASITTGRGYTF
TRBJ2-1 | TRBD1 | TRBV2 | few | TGTGCCAGCAGTCCCTTACAGGGGTCCTACAATGAGCAGTTCTTC | CASSPLQGSYNEQFF
TRBJ2-3 | TRBD2 | TRBV29-1 | . | TGCAGCGTTGGAGCGGGAGCGGTCACAGATACGCAGTATTTT | CSVGAGAVTDTQYF
TRBJ2-3 | . | TRBV2 | . | TGTGCCAGCAGTGATTGGCCTAGCACAGATACGCAGTATTTT | CASSDWPSTDTQYF
TRBJ2-2 | . | TRBV18 | once | TGTGCCAGCTCACGGTTGGCGGGGGCCACTAACACCGGGGAGCTGTTTTTT | CASSRLAGATNTGELFF
TRBJ2-1 | TRBD2 | TRBV2 | . | TGTGCCAGCAGTTCAGGACTAGCGGCGGATGAGCAGTTCTTC | CASSSGLAADEQFF
TRBJ1-5 | . | TRBV6-5 | . | TGTGCCGGAGGTGAGTCGGGCAATCAGCCCCAGCATTTT | CAGGESGNQPQHF
TRBJ2-7 | TRBD1 | TRBV28 | . | TGTGCCAGCAGTCGTCCAGGGGGCTACGAGCAGTACTTC | CASSRPGGYEQYF
TRBJ1-2 | . | TRBV10-2 | . | TGCGCCAGCAGTGAGTCGGGGCAAGGGGCCAACTATGGCTACACCTTC | CASSESGQGANYGYTF
TRBJ2-1 | TRBD2 | TRBV24-1 | . | TGTGCCACCAGTGATCCCATAGCGGGAGGAACCTACAATGAGCAGTTCTTC | CATSDPIAGGTYNEQFF
TRBJ2-3 | TRBD2 | TRBV6-2/TRBV6-3 | . | TGTGCCAGCAGTTACGGGCGGGAGTGGTATCAGAGCACAGATACGCAGTATTTT | CASSYGREWYQSTDTQYF
TRBJ1-1 | . | TRBV3-1/TRBV3-2 | few | TGTGCCAGCAGCCCGAGGGAGACCTTGAACACTGAAGCTTTCTTT | CASSPRETLNTEAFF
TRBJ2-3 | TRBD2 | TRBV7-3 | . | TGTGCCAGCAGCTCACAAACTAGCGGGGGTGCTACTAGCACAGATACGCAGTATTTT | CASSSQTSGGATSTDTQYF
TRBJ1-1 | . | TRBV5-6 | . | TGTGCCAGCAGCTTGGTGCAGGGTGCGAACACTGAAGCTTTCTTT | CASSLVQGANTEAFF
TRBJ2-5 | TRBD2 | TRBV7-3 | once | TGTGCCAGCAGCCAAGCGGGAGGGAGGCAAGAGACCCAGTACTTC | CASSQAGGRQETQYF
TRBJ2-5 | . | TRBV5-1 | . | TGCGCCAGCAGCCCGGCCCAGGGGGGCGAGACCCAGTACTTC | CASSPAQGGETQYF
TRBJ2-2 | TRBD2 | TRBV5-1 | . | TGCGCCAGCCGCCGAAGTAGCGGGGGAACCGGGGAGCTGTTTTTT | CASRRSSGGTGELFF